This TCR beta chain was recorded in a study of blood T cell repertoires in COVID-19. Overall study context: The samples span acute and convalescent COVID-19 from the United States, Italy and Spain. The analysed material was cDNA or gDNA that came from T cells, B-cell-depleted T cells, or PBMCs.

As handled by the study authors: Reference gene primer amplification gave nucleated cell count estimates. Some clones are missing from TCRdb's copy, which holds only in-frame ones; the method was immunoSEQ multiplex PCR. That table is the source of V, J and clone size, and D and trimming were worked out from the DNA. This sample has hundreds of thousands of clones; about 90% occur once, and the top ten carry just under 7.5%. In Seattle, patients joined the study during active infection and were tracked longitudinally. The J segment lost 4 bases and the V segment lost 6 bases, leaving 6 bases of the junction unmatched. Germline loops: CDR1 MNHEY, CDR2 SVGAGI. The CDR3 contains 15 residues.

The chain links TRBV6-5 to TRBJ2-2; TRBD1 aligns across 9 bases. The sample taken for sequencing was peripheral blood. The receptor's source is a woman aged 65 to 85 with COVID-19, enrolled during active disease. This CDR3 is CASRSTGGATGELFF. The DNA for the CDR3 is TGTGCCAGCAGAAGCACAGGGGGCGCCACCGGGGAGCTGTTTTTT.